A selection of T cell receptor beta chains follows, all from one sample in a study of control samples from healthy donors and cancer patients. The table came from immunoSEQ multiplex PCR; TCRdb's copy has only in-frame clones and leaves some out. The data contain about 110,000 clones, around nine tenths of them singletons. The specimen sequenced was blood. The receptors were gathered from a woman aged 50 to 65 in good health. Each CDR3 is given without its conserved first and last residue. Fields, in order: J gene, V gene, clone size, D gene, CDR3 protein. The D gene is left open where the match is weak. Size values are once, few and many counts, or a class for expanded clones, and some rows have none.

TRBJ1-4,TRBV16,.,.,ASSRAVELF
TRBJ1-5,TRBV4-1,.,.,ASSPMEQFNQPQH
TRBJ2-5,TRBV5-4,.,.,ASSPMLVNQETQY
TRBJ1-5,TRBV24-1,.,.,ATSDSGTSDQPQH
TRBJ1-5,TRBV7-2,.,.,ASSLEFGAYSNQPQH
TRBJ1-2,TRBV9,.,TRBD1,ASSVAPQGVNYGYT
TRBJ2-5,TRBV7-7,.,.,ASSLYGSRYGGETQY
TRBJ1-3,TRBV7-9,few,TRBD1,ASSLALRGAGNTIY
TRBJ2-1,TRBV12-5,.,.,ASSDGNEQF
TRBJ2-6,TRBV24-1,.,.,ATSGSAAGANVLT
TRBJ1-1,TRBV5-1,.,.,ASSDRPTGNTEAF
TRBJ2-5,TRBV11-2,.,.,ASSRLSYVETQY
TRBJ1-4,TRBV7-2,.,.,ASSFTGPNEKLF
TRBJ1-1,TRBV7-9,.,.,ASRGSEAF
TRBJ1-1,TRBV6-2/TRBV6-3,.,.,ASSYYRSWAF
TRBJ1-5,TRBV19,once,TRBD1,ASSIGQGSNQPQH
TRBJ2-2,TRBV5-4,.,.,ATGFRDAGGELF
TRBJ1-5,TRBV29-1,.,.,SVAQGDQPQH
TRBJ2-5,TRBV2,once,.,ASIPWGMVQETQY
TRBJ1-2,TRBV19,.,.,ASRWGDYGYT
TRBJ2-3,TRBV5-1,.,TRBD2,ASSLASAGGTDTQY
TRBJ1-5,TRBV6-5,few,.,ASTYQGSSNQPQH
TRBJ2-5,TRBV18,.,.,ASSPPTDQETQY
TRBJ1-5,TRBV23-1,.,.,ASSPTRVAQPQH
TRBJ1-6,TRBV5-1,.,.,ASSLSKDSPLH
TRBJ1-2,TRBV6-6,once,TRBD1,AITTGGTDYGYT
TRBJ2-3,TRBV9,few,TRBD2,ASSPLLTSGRDTQY
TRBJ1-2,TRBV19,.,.,ASSPESNYGYT
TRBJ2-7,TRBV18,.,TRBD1,ASSLGQGQRGEQY